The 6 T cell receptor beta chains below all came from one sample that was sequenced in a study of human T cells and chemical hapten exposure. Time point defined: patch test 2, 6 weeks after DPC sensitization. As to treatment: therapeutic diphenylcyclopropenone sensitization with weekly scalp DPC. Each CDR3 protein is one row after TCRdb ran MiXCR on the RACE reads. The repertoire has tens of thousands of distinct CDR3 sequences, roughly 10% of them found once; the top ten carry 2% to 2.5%. The sequenced sample was whole blood, obtained in connection with sensitization to the hapten diphenylcyclopropenone (DPC). The receptors originated from a woman in her twenties or thirties with alopecia areata. Some clones in this sample may be carry-over from other donors' samples.

This clonotype was seen at least ten times. The genes are TRBV4-2 and TRBJ1-4, with D uncertain. Per germline, CDR1 LGHNA and CDR2 YNFKEQ. V was shortened by 3 bases and J by 4 bases, with 15 bases between the two germline ends. This CDR3 comprises 16 residues. The CDR3 sequence: CASSQERTANNEKLFF. DNA for the CDR3: TGTGCCAGCAGCCAGGAAAGGACGGCGAATAATGAAAAACTGTTTTTT.

This clonotype was detected ten times or more. The chain uses TRBV7-2 and TRBJ1-6; 7 nucleotides line up with TRBD1. This CDR3 spans 17 amino acids. The ends lost 1 base at V and 2 bases at J; junction bases unmatched: 5. CDR1 SGHTA and CDR2 FQGNSA come from the germline V gene. Here the CDR3 DNA reads TGTGCCAGCAGCTTAGGAACCGACAGGGCCTATAATTCACCCCTCCACTTT. It is translated as CASSLGTDRAYNSPLHF. Using reference TRBV7-2 and TRBJ1-6 for the parts outside the CDR3, the full variable domain is GAGVSQSPSNKVTEKGKDVELRCDPISGHTALYWYRQSLGQGLEFLIYFQGNSAPDKSGLPSDRFSAERTGGSVSTLTIQRTQQEDSAVYLCASSLGTDRAYNSPLHFGNGTRLTVT.

This rearrangement joins TRBV18 to TRBJ2-6; TRBD1 might be the D (5 bases). CDR3 length equals 17 residues. The V end was cut by 2 bases, the J end by 0 bases, with 11 bases between. The germline CDR1 and CDR2 sequences are KGHSH and LQKENI. In DNA, the CDR3 is TGTGCCAGCTCACCAGGGGCGTTGGGCTCTGGGGCCAACGTCCTGACTTTC. It is translated as CASSPGALGSGANVLTF.

Only a few counts were recorded for this clonotype. The V and J genes are TRBV28 and TRBJ2-7; TRBD2 is a possible D gene (6 bases). With 7 bases removed from V and 0 bases from J, the gap between germline ends came to 13 bases. The CDR3 consists of 14 residues. Germline CDR1 reads MDHEN; CDR2 reads SYDVKM. The CDR3 DNA sequence: TGTGCCAGCACCCTGGGGGGTAGCTCCTACGAGCAGTACTTC. It specifies CASTLGGSSYEQYF. Full variable domain (remainder filled in from reference TRBV28 and TRBJ2-7): DVKVTQSSRYLVKRTGEKVFLECVQDMDHENMFWYRQDPGLGLRLIYFSYDVKMKEKGDIPEGYSVSREKKERFSLILESASTNQTSMYLCASTLGGSSYEQYFGPGTRLTVT.

This clonotype was seen at least ten times. This chain connects TRBV7-9 to TRBJ1-2, with D possibly TRBD1 on 5 matching bases. Germline V CDR1 and CDR2: SEHNR, FQNEAQ (reference sequence). The ends were cut back, 6 bases at V and 4 bases at J, with 12 bases in the middle. This CDR3 region has 13 residues. DNA for the CDR3: TGTGCCAGCAGATCCGACAGTCTCTATGGCTACACCTTC. Translation: CASRSDSLYGYTF.

Many counts were recorded for this clonotype. CDR3 bases: TGTGCCAGCAGCCGGACAGGGGATAGCAATCAGCCCCAGCATTTT. The encoded protein is CASSRTGDSNQPQHF. The genes are TRBV2 and TRBJ1-5; 9 nucleotides agree with TRBD1. V dropped 6 bases and J dropped 0; count of bases not matched to a gene: 3. This CDR3 spans 15 amino acids. The germline V gene encodes CDR1 SNHLY and CDR2 FYNNEI.